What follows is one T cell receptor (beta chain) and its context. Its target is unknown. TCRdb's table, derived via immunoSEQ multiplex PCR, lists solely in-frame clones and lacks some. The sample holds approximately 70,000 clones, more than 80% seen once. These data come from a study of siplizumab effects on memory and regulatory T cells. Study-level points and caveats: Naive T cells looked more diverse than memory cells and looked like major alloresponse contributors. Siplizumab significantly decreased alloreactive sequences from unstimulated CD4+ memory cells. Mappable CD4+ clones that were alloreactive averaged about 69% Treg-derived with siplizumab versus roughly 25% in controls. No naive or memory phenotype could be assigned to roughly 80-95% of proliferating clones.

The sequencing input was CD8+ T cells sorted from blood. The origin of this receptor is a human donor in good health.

CDR3 DNA sequence: TGTGCCAGCAGCTCACTTACGGGCCGAGCTAACTATGGCTACACCTTC. Translation: CASSSLTGRANYGYTF. The rearrangement links TRBV7-9 to TRBJ1-2; D not certain. The V gene lost 4 bases and the J gene lost 0 bases, with 15 bases spanning the gap. The CDR3 has 16 residues. In germline, CDR1 is SEHNR, CDR2 FQNEAQ (reference sequence).